The clone carrying this TCR beta chain was observed a few times. This record comes from a study of blood T cell repertoires in COVID-19. About the study: Acute and convalescent COVID-19 samples came from the United States, Italy and Spain. T cells, B-cell-depleted T cells, or PBMCs provided the cDNA or gDNA that served as material.

Original data processing: Amplification of reference gene primers was used by the study to estimate nucleated cell counts. Data came from immunoSEQ multiplex PCR; TCRdb stores just in-frame clones and leaves some out. From that table come the V and J calls and clone size; the DNA was used to work out D and trimming. The table has 100,000 to 150,000 clones, 88% seen once. Germline CDR1 reads SGHAT; CDR2 reads FQNNGV. V was pared by 9 bases and J by 0 bases, with 15 bases between. This CDR3 region has 15 residues. The sequence was obtained from a human donor in a cohort sampled during active COVID-19. This chain links TRBV11-2 with TRBJ2-1, with a possible D match to TRBD2 (6 bases). The sequenced material came from peripheral blood. CDR3 protein: CASTFGGISYNEQFF. The CDR3 DNA reads TGTGCCAGTACCTTTGGGGGGATCTCCTACAATGAGCAGTTCTTC.